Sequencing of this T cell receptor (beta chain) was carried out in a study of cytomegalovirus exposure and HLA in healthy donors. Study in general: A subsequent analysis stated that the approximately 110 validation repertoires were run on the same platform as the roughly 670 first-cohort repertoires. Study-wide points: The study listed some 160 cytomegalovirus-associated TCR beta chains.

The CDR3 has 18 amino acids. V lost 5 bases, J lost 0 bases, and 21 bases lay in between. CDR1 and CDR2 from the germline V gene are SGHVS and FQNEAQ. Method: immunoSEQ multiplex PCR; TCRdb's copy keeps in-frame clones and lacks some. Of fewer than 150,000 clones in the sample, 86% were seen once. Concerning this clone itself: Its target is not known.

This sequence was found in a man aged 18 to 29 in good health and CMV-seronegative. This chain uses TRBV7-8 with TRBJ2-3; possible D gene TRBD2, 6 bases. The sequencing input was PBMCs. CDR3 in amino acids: CASSPREYSGTSTDTQYF. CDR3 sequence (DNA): TGTGCCAGCAGCCCCAGAGAGTATAGCGGCACGAGCACAGATACGCAGTATTTT.